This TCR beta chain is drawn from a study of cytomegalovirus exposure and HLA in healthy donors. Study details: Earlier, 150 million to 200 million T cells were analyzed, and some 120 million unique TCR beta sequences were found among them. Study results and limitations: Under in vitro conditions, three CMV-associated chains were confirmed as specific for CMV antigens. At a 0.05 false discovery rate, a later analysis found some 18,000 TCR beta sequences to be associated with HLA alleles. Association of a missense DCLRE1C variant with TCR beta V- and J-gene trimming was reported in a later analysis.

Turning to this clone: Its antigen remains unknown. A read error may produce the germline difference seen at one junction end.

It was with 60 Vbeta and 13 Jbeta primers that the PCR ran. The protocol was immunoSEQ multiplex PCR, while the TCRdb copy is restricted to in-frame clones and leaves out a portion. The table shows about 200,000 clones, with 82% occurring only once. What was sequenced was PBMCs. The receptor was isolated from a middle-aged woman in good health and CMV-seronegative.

The CDR3: CSSSLGQGLAKNIQYF. CDR3 nucleotides: TGTTCCAGCAGCTTAGGACAGGGTTTAGCCAAAAACATTCAGTACTTC. The chain employs TRBV7-9 and TRBJ2-4; 8 bases align to TRBD1. There are 16 residues in the CDR3. Germline CDR1 and CDR2: SEHNR and FQNEAQ (reference sequence).